The 22 T cell receptor beta chains in this list originate from one sample, sequenced in a study of blood T cells in healthy people across ages. Primers used in a second PCR of roughly 7 to 12 cycles were a sample-barcoded 5' primer and a J-beta primer mix. TCRdb re-called the 5' RACE reads with MiXCR, one entry per CDR3 protein. Among hundreds of thousands of distinct CDR3 sequences listed, around a fifth were seen once. Sequencing was carried out using blood. All receptors come from a man aged 65-85 years in good health.

This clonotype occurred many times. The J gene is TRBJ1-6, the V gene TRBV15; tentatively, D is TRBD1 (5 bases). V was clipped by 6 bases and J by 9 bases, with 18 bases between them. The germline V gene has CDR1 LNHNV and CDR2 YYDKDF (reference sequence). This CDR3 comprises 15 residues. CDR3 sequence reads: CATSSFPGPSSPLHF. CDR3 nucleotide sequence: TGTGCCACCAGTTCGTTCCCGGGACCGAGTTCACCCCTCCACTTT.

The table lists this clonotype with a few counts. The chain couples TRBV20-1 to TRBJ2-1; 7 bases line up with TRBD2. J gave up 11 bases and V 5 bases, and 3 bases lay outside the gene matches. CDR3 length: 10 residues. Germline values: CDR1 DFQATT, CDR2 SNEGSKA (reference sequence). CDR3 residues: CSAGLEKQFF. CDR3 bases: TGCAGTGCTGGACTAGAAAAGCAGTTCTTC.

The rearrangement links TRBV7-9 to TRBJ2-7; TRBD1 might be the D (5 bases). The CDR3 has 15 residues. Germline V gene data show CDR1 as SEHNR and CDR2 as FQNEAQ (reference sequence). Trimming shortened V by 2 bases and J by 1 base, and 12 bases separated the two germline ends. The CDR3 reads CASSLIGAKSYEQYV. Written as DNA, the CDR3 is TGTGCCAGCAGCTTAATAGGGGCCAAATCCTACGAGCAGTACGTC.

The rearrangement uses TRBV5-1 and TRBJ2-5; D unclear. The J call may be mistaken, given a closer DNA end match to TRBJ2-7. Germline lookup yields CDR1 SGHRS and CDR2 YFSETQ. The CDR3 totals 15 residues. In DNA, the CDR3 is TGCGCCAGCAGCTCGCCGACAAGGACGGCCTACGAGCAGTACTTC. Its protein is CASSSPTRTAYEQYF.

The V gene is TRBV20-1, the J gene TRBJ2-7; TRBD2 matches 9 bases. This CDR3 has 14 residues. Germline lookup yields CDR1 DFQATT and CDR2 SNEGSKA (reference sequence). V gave up 5 bases and J gave up 0 bases; unmatched junction bases: 5. CDR3 DNA sequence: TGCAGTGCTGGCGGTAGCGGGAGCTCCTACGAGCAGTACTTC. It yields the protein CSAGGSGSSYEQYF.

This clonotype showed up just a few times. For the CDR3, the DNA is TGCGCCAGCAGCCAAGAGTCGGCTAGCGGCCACCCAAGCTCCTACAATGAGCAGTTCTTC. It translates to CASSQESASGHPSSYNEQFF. The chain has TRBV4-3 and TRBJ2-1; 7 bases fit TRBD2. With 0 bases clipped from V and 0 bases from J, the junction kept 14 bases outside the gene matches. This CDR3 has 20 residues. Looked up from germline, CDR1 is LGHNA and CDR2 is YSLEER.

This chain connects TRBV4-1 to TRBJ2-1; TRBD2 is a possible D gene (5 bases). Germline V gene data show CDR1 as MGHRA and CDR2 as YSYEKL. V dropped 0 bases and J dropped 3 bases, with 9 bases sitting between them. The CDR3 has 15 residues. The chain's CDR3 is CASSQDHGNYNEQFF. CDR3 nucleotides: TGCGCCAGCAGCCAAGATCACGGGAACTACAATGAGCAGTTCTTC.

As concerns this clonotype: A much more abundant neighbour one base away suggests this may be a read error. The chain couples TRBV28 to TRBJ2-1, with a possible D match to TRBD2 (6 bases). Per the germline V gene, CDR1 is MDHEN and CDR2 is SYDVKM. V was pared by 5 bases and J by 0 bases, with 17 bases between. The CDR3 has 17 residues. CDR3 nucleotide sequence: TGTGCCAGCAGTCCTCGAAGACTAGACAGCTCCTACAATGAGCAGTTCTTC. It yields the protein CASSPRRLDSSYNEQFF.

V and J are TRBV29-1 and TRBJ2-1; 8 nucleotides line up with TRBD1. The germline gives CDR1 SQVTM, CDR2 ANQGSEA. V lost 5 bases, J lost 6 bases, and 3 bases stayed unmatched. The CDR3 length is 12 residues. The CDR3 DNA sequence: TGCAGCGTTTTCGACAGGGGCAATGAGCAGTTCTTC. This gives the protein CSVFDRGNEQFF.

A note on this clonotype: A read error may produce the germline difference seen at one junction end. The rearrangement joins TRBV7-8 to TRBJ1-1; a possible D gene is TRBD1 (6 bases). Germline V gene data show CDR1 as SGHVS and CDR2 as FQNEAQ. This CDR3 spans 16 amino acids. Here the CDR3 reads CASSYIRGEGGTEAFF. DNA of the CDR3: TGTGCCAGCAGCTACATTAGGGGGGAGGGAGGCACTGAGGCTTTCTTT.

This clonotype was found a few times. The chain links TRBV11-2 to TRBJ1-4; D unresolved. The V gene lost 6 bases and the J gene lost 4 bases, with 15 bases spanning the gap. The germline gives CDR1 SGHAT, CDR2 FQNNGV. There are 15 residues in the CDR3. This CDR3 reads CASRASSGNNEKLFF. CDR3 in DNA: TGTGCCAGCAGAGCCTCTAGCGGAAATAATGAAAAACTGTTTTTT.

This clonotype came up a few times. The rearrangement joins TRBV10-1 to TRBJ2-3; the match to TRBD2 covers 10 bases. Germline V gene data show CDR1 as WNHNN and CDR2 as SYGVQD (reference sequence). CDR3 length: 15 amino acids. Losses at the gene ends were 0 bases for V and 3 bases for J; bases not matched to a gene: 0. CDR3 in DNA: TGCGCCAGCAGTGAGTCTAGCGGGAGGACAGATACGCAGTATTTT. It encodes CASSESSGRTDTQYF.

In its sample, this clonotype was seen a few times. The chain uses TRBV5-1 and TRBJ2-5, with TRBD2 matching over 12 bases. The V and J ends lost 0 bases and 5 bases, in that order; junction bases with no gene match: 8. CDR1 and CDR2 (germline): SGHRS, YFSETQ. The length of the CDR3 is 17 residues. The CDR3 protein is CASSLDSSGRATETQYF. CDR3 DNA sequence: TGCGCCAGCAGCTTGGACTCTAGCGGGAGGGCTACGGAGACCCAGTACTTC.

This clonotype was observed a handful of times. This rearrangement joins TRBV20-1 to TRBJ2-5; 7 nucleotides align to TRBD1. The J call is uncertain, as TRBJ2-7 better fits the DNA end. CDR3 length equals 16 residues. Germline CDR1 DFQATT, CDR2 SNEGSKA (reference sequence). CDR3 protein: CSAYHIPGQQCYEQYF. The DNA of the CDR3 is TGCAGTGCTTACCATATCCCGGGACAGCAATGCTACGAGCAGTACTTC.

The rearrangement uses TRBV5-1 and TRBJ2-1; D might be TRBD2 (5 bases). The ends were cut back, 4 bases at V and 0 bases at J, with 17 bases in the middle. This CDR3 region has 17 residues. Per the germline V gene, CDR1 is SGHRS and CDR2 is YFSETQ. The CDR3 is CASSPQPAGSSYNEQFF. CDR3 DNA: TGCGCCAGCAGCCCGCAACCCGCGGGCTCCTCCTACAATGAGCAGTTCTTC.

This clonotype showed up just a few times. CDR3 bases: TGTGCCAGCAGCGTAGCATCGGGGCTCCAACTGTGGGAGACCCAGTACTTC. Its protein is CASSVASGLQLWETQYF. The chain has TRBV9 and TRBJ2-1; possibly TRBD1 or TRBD2 for D (5 bases each). The J call could be wrong; TRBJ2-5 is a better fit for the DNA end. The CDR3 extends over 17 amino acids. The germline CDR1 and CDR2 sequences are SGDLS and YYNGEE.

The chain carries TRBV20-1 and TRBJ2-7, with a tentative D call TRBD2 (6 bases). The V gene's germline CDR1 is DFQATT and CDR2 SNEGSKA (reference sequence). Trimming cost V 6 bases and J 5 bases, with 17 bases left between them. The CDR3 loop spans 13 amino acids. The DNA for the CDR3 is TGCAGTGCATCCCCCGGGACTTTTCACGAGCAGTACTTC. Encoded protein: CSASPGTFHEQYF.

The chain joins TRBV9 to TRBJ1-2; D is unresolved. From germline, CDR1 is SGDLS and CDR2 YYNGEE. The CDR3 runs to 13 residues. The V gene lost 0 bases and the J gene lost 3 bases, with 6 bases spanning the gap. The CDR3 region has the DNA TGTGCCAGCAGCGTAGGTGCAGACTATGGCTACACCTTC. Translated: CASSVGADYGYTF. The variable domain in full, completed from reference TRBV9 and TRBJ1-2, reads DSGVTQTPKHLITATGQRVTLRCSPRSGDLSVYWYQQSLDQGLQFLIQYYNGEERAKGNILERFSAQQFPDLHSELNLSSLELGDSALYFCASSVGADYGYTFGSGTRLTVV.

The chain joins TRBV5-1 to TRBJ2-5, with D perhaps TRBD2 (5 bases). The germline V and J ends were trimmed by 2 bases and 2 bases, with 13 bases remaining between them. This CDR3 comprises 15 residues. Germline CDR1 reads SGHRS; CDR2 reads YFSETQ. The CDR3 loop reads CASSFEGRAQETQYF. In nucleotides, the CDR3 is TGCGCCAGCAGCTTCGAGGGTAGGGCTCAAGAGACCCAGTACTTC.

The rearrangement uses TRBV7-2 and TRBJ2-3, with TRBD1 as a possible D gene (5 bases). This CDR3 has 16 amino acids. V lost 1 base and J 4 bases, leaving 15 bases between the germline ends. Germline V lookup: CDR1 SGHTA, CDR2 FQGNSA. The CDR3: CASSLGLLGAADTQYF. The CDR3 region has the DNA TGTGCCAGCAGCTTAGGTTTGCTAGGGGCGGCAGATACGCAGTATTTT. The entire variable domain, with the rest obtained from reference TRBV7-2 and TRBJ2-3, is as follows: GAGVSQSPSNKVTEKGKDVELRCDPISGHTALYWYRQSLGQGLEFLIYFQGNSAPDKSGLPSDRFSAERTGGSVSTLTIQRTQQEDSAVYLCASSLGLLGAADTQYFGPGTRLTVL.

This clonotype was seen a handful of times. The V call is TRBV7-2, the J call TRBJ2-7; 15 bases align to TRBD2. V shed 1 base, J shed 7 bases, and the junction held 5 bases outside the gene matches. The CDR3 is 16 amino acids. Germline CDR1 is SGHTA and CDR2 is FQGNSA. CDR3 coding DNA: TGTGCCAGCAGCTTAGAAACGGGACTAGCGGGGGGTGAGCAGTACTTC. Its protein product is CASSLETGLAGGEQYF.

This clonotype came up many times. This sequence joins TRBV7-6 and TRBJ2-7; D gene ambiguous. Germline lookup yields CDR1 SGHVS and CDR2 FNYEAQ. The CDR3 totals 15 residues. V lost 1 base, J lost 1 base, and 11 bases lay in between. The CDR3 nucleotides read TGTGCCAGCAGCTTAGGACAAGGGAATTCCTACGAGCAGTACTTC. Translated: CASSLGQGNSYEQYF.